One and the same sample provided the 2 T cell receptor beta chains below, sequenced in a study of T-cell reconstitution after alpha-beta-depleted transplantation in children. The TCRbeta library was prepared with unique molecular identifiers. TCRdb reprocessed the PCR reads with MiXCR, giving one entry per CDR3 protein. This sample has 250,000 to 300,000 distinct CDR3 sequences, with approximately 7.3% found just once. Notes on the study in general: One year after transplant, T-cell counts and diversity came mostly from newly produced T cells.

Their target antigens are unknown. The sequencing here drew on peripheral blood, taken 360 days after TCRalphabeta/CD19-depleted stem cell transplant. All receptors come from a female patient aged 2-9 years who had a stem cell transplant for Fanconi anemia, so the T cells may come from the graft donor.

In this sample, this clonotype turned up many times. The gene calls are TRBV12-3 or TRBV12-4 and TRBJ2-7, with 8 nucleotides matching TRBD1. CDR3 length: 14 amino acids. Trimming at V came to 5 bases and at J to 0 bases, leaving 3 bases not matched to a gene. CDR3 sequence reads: CASSPRGLSYEQYF. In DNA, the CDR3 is TGTGCCAGCAGTCCCAGGGGGCTCTCCTACGAGCAGTACTTC.

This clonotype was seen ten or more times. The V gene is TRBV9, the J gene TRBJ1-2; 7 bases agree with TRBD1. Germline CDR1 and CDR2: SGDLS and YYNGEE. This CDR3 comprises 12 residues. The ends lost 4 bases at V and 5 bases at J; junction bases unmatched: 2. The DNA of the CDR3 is TGTGCCAGCAGCCAGGGACAGTATGGCTACACCTTC. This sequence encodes CASSQGQYGYTF.